This T cell receptor beta chain comes out of a study of blood T cell repertoires in COVID-19. On the study more broadly: From the United States, Italy and Spain came samples of acute and convalescent COVID-19. T cells, B-cell-depleted T cells, or PBMCs provided the cDNA or gDNA that served as material.

CDR3 length: 17 residues. V lost 5 bases and J 5 bases, leaving 25 bases between the germline ends. Per the germline V gene, CDR1 is SGHNT and CDR2 is YYREEE (reference sequence). Original data processing: Cell counts per sample came from amplifying reference gene primers. TCRdb keeps only in-frame clones here, not all; method: immunoSEQ multiplex PCR. V, J and clone size are those of that table, while D and trimming were read from the DNA. The sample has about 130,000 clones, approximately 80% seen once; the top ten hold more than 2.5%. The sequence came from a woman aged 80 or over with acute or convalescent COVID-19. The gene calls are TRBV5-4 and TRBJ2-5, with D possibly TRBD1 on 6 matching bases. The sequenced material came from peripheral blood. For the CDR3, the DNA is TGTGCCAGCAGTTCCTCCGGGACACAGCTGGGTAGGGAGACCCAGTACTTC. This translates into CASSSSGTQLGRETQYF. Complete variable domain (other parts from reference TRBV5-4 and TRBJ2-5): ETGVTQSPTHLIKTRGQQVTLRCSSQSGHNTVSWYQQALGQGPQFIFQYYREEENGRGNFPPRFSGLQFPNYSSELNVNALELDDSALYLCASSSSGTQLGRETQYFGPGTRLLVL.